This T cell receptor beta chain was recorded in a study of beta chain features in type 1 diabetes. Study summary: Patients shared similar age, gender and cell yields with healthy donors.

This clone was counted a few times. Its cognate antigen is unknown. Regarding the study as a whole: TCRB CDR3s from Type 1 diabetes patients were moderately but significantly shorter in all four CD4+ subsets. The naive, central memory and Treg TCRB repertoires of patients appeared to be more similar to one another than those of healthy donors.

CDR1 and CDR2 from the germline V gene are SGHTA and FQGNSA. The V segment lost 0 bases and the J segment 3 bases; nucleotides outside the gene matches: 4. This CDR3 is built from 16 residues. As every portion of the isolated RNA was reverse transcribed, the sequencing read expressed TCRB transcripts. Some clones are missing from TCRdb's copy, which holds only in-frame ones; the method was immunoSEQ multiplex PCR. The sample yields 400,000 to 550,000 clones, roughly 10% seen once. Purities over 95% were achieved in all sorted populations. V is TRBV7-2 and J is TRBJ2-1; 8 positions match TRBD2. The receptor was derived from a woman aged 18-30 years in good health. The sample consisted of naive CD4+ T cells from blood. This CDR3 is CASSLASGINYNEQFF. The CDR3, as DNA: TGTGCCAGCAGCTTAGCTAGCGGGATAAACTACAATGAGCAGTTCTTC.